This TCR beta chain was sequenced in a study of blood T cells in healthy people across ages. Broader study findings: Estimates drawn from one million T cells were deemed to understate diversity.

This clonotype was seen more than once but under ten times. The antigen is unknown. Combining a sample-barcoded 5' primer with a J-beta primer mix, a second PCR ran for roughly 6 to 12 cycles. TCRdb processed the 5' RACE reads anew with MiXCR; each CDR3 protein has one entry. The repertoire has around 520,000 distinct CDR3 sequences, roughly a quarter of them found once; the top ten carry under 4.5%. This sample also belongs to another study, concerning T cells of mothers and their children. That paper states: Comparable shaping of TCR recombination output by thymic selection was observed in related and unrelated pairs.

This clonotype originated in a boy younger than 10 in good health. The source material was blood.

The CDR3 spells CATSRDGRDGDEQFF. Here the CDR3 DNA reads TGTGCCACCAGCAGAGATGGTAGGGACGGGGATGAGCAGTTCTTC. The chain employs TRBV15 and TRBJ2-1; D may be TRBD1 or TRBD2 (5 bases each). The germline gives CDR1 LNHNV, CDR2 YYDKDF (reference sequence). This CDR3 is built from 15 residues. With 0 bases removed from V and 8 bases from J, the gap between germline ends came to 14 bases.